Presented here are 17 T cell receptor beta chains from one specimen sequenced in a study of neoadjuvant anti-PD-1 for oral cavity cancer. Clones were read by immunoSEQ multiplex PCR, and TCRdb kept only the in-frame ones, dropping some. In the table there are 60,000 to 80,000 clones, roughly three quarters of which are singletons. Specimen: PBMCs, collected before nivolumab (anti-PD-1) treatment. These receptors all stem from a person aged 35-79 years with oral cavity squamous cell carcinoma.

The J gene is TRBJ2-1, the V gene TRBV7-9; a possible D gene is TRBD1 (5 bases). V lost 5 bases to trimming and J lost 7 bases, with 18 bases between them. Germline values: CDR1 SEHNR, CDR2 FQNEAQ (reference sequence). The CDR3 covers 15 residues. CDR3: CASSATGSRRNEQFF. The CDR3 bases are TGTGCCAGCAGCGCTACAGGCTCCCGGCGGAATGAGCAGTTCTTC. Full variable domain (missing parts from reference TRBV7-9 and TRBJ2-1): DTGVSQNPRHKITKRGQNVTFRCDPISEHNRLYWYRQTLGQGPEFLTYFQNEAQLEKSRLLSDRFSAERPKGSFSTLEIQRTEQGDSAMYLCASSATGSRRNEQFFGPGTRLTVL.

This clone was seen once. The V and J genes are TRBV29-1 and TRBJ1-4; D is possibly TRBD1 (6 bases). V dropped 3 bases and J dropped 7 bases, with 15 bases sitting between them. The CDR3 extends over 14 amino acids. Germline V gene sequence: CDR1 SQVTM, CDR2 ANQGSEA. CDR3 loop: CSVEARGRGEKLFF. The CDR3 region has the DNA TGCAGCGTTGAGGCCCGGGGGCGCGGTGAAAAACTGTTTTTT.

The chain joins TRBV20-1 to TRBJ1-1; D uncertain. With 4 bases removed from V and 1 base from J, the gap between germline ends came to 4 bases. The CDR3 is made up of 11 amino acids. CDR1 is DFQATT, CDR2 SNEGSKA, per germline (reference sequence). CDR3 DNA sequence: TGCAGTGCTAAGGGGAACACTGAAGCTTTCTTT. Translating it yields CSAKGNTEAFF.

The chain combines TRBV7-9 with TRBJ2-6; D perhaps matches TRBD1 (6 bases). The CDR3 sequence is 15 residues long. V was trimmed by 6 bases and J by 0 bases, leaving 9 bases between them. The germline V gene encodes CDR1 SEHNR and CDR2 FQNEAQ (reference sequence). The CDR3 sequence: CASRLQGSGANVLTF. CDR3 nucleotides: TGTGCCAGCAGACTACAGGGCTCTGGGGCCAACGTCCTGACTTTC.

The V gene is TRBV2, the J gene TRBJ2-3; D uncertain. CDR3 length: 15 residues. Germline loops: CDR1 SNHLY, CDR2 FYNNEI. The ends were cut back, 0 bases at V and 1 base at J, with 8 bases in the middle. This CDR3 reads CASSEAAGGTDTQYF. In DNA, the CDR3 is TGTGCCAGCAGTGAAGCCGCTGGCGGCACAGATACGCAGTATTTT.

The chain is built from TRBV5-1 and TRBJ2-6; 12 bases fit TRBD1. The V segment lost 3 bases and the J segment 3 bases; nucleotides outside the gene matches: 7. Germline V gene lookup returns CDR1 SGHRS and CDR2 YFSETQ. The CDR3 spans 18 residues. DNA for the CDR3: TGCGCCAGCAGCTGGGTCGGGACAGGGGGCTTTGGGGCCAACGTCCTGACTTTC. Translation gives CASSWVGTGGFGANVLTF.

The chain joins TRBV5-1 to TRBJ2-7; D is possibly TRBD2 (6 bases). Germline V gene data show CDR1 as SGHRS and CDR2 as YFSETQ. The V end lost 3 bases, the J end lost 2 bases, and 21 bases lay between the germline ends. The CDR3 is 17 amino acids. The chain's CDR3 is CASSSTSSELIAYEQYF. The CDR3 bases are TGCGCCAGCAGCTCCACTAGCTCCGAGCTTATCGCCTACGAGCAGTACTTC.

This chain uses TRBV20-1 with TRBJ2-2; D not certain. Trimming cost V 3 bases and J 6 bases, with 5 bases left between them. This CDR3 has 11 amino acids. Germline loops: CDR1 DFQATT, CDR2 SNEGSKA (reference sequence). The CDR3 protein is CSASSPGELFF. The CDR3 region has the DNA TGCAGTGCTAGTAGCCCCGGGGAGCTGTTTTTT.

This clone came up a few times. The rearrangement joins TRBV28 to TRBJ1-4; 11 bases map to TRBD1. Germline lookup yields CDR1 MDHEN and CDR2 SYDVKM. With 1 base clipped from V and 8 bases from J, the junction kept 18 bases outside the gene matches. The CDR3 loop spans 20 amino acids. CDR3 sequence reads: CASSLLRPGQGDPRGEKLFF. In DNA, the CDR3 is TGTGCCAGCAGTTTATTGAGACCGGGACAGGGGGATCCTCGCGGAGAAAAACTGTTTTTT.

The chain carries TRBV20-1 and TRBJ1-1; weak D call: TRBD1 (5 bases). The germline gives CDR1 DFQATT, CDR2 SNEGSKA (reference sequence). The CDR3 loop spans 11 amino acids. V was shortened by 4 bases and J by 5 bases, with 8 bases between the two germline ends. CDR3 sequence reads: CSATEGTEAFF. CDR3 coding DNA: TGCAGTGCTACAGAGGGGACTGAAGCTTTCTTT.

The chain employs TRBV5-1 and TRBJ2-1, with 11 bases aligning to TRBD2. From germline, CDR1 is SGHRS and CDR2 YFSETQ. V lost 0 bases and J lost 3; bases outside the gene matches: 5. The CDR3 is 17 residues long. This CDR3 reads CASSLVALAGGYNEQFF. CDR3 DNA sequence: TGCGCCAGCAGCTTGGTAGCTCTAGCGGGGGGCTACAATGAGCAGTTCTTC.

The CDR3 loop reads CASSPGQGAINTEAFF. CDR3 coding DNA: TGTGCCAGCAGCCCTGGTCAGGGGGCAATAAACACTGAAGCTTTCTTT. The rearrangement uses TRBV5-8 and TRBJ1-1, with 8 positions matching TRBD1. The V segment lost 4 bases and the J segment 2 bases; nucleotides outside the gene matches: 10. CDR3 size: 16 residues. Germline V CDR1 and CDR2: SGHTS, YDEGEE.

The chain joins TRBV9 to TRBJ1-1; no clear D. The V gene's germline CDR1 is SGDLS and CDR2 YYNGEE. The ends were cut back, 0 bases at V and 7 bases at J, with 7 bases in the middle. The CDR3 has 12 amino acids. CDR3 nucleotides: TGTGCCAGCAGCGTAGCTGGAGGTGAAGCTTTCTTT. Residues: CASSVAGGEAFF.

The rearrangement uses TRBV7-8 and TRBJ1-1; perhaps TRBD1 as D (5 bases). Germline assignment: CDR1 SGHVS and CDR2 FQNEAQ. V was cut by 2 bases and J by 1 base, with 8 bases left in between. The CDR3 sequence is 14 residues long. The CDR3 reads CASSLTRGNTEAFF. CDR3 in DNA: TGTGCCAGCAGCTTAACGAGGGGGAACACTGAAGCTTTCTTT.

This clone was detected a few times. This chain links TRBV6-4 with TRBJ2-1, with unresolved D. The CDR3 sequence is 12 residues long. The germline V and J ends were trimmed by 1 base and 7 bases, with 5 bases remaining between them. Germline V gene data show CDR1 as MRHNA and CDR2 as SNTAGT. CDR3 in DNA: TGTGCCAGCAGTGACTGGGTAAATGAGCAGTTCTTC. Its protein product is CASSDWVNEQFF.

CDR3 in DNA: TGTGCCAGCAGGCCCAGCCCCACCGGGGAGCTGTTTTTT. It translates to CASRPSPTGELFF. This chain uses TRBV2 with TRBJ2-2; the D is unclear. Germline V gene lookup returns CDR1 SNHLY and CDR2 FYNNEI. Deletions cut 6 bases from V and 4 bases from J, with 9 bases between. The CDR3 spans 13 residues.

This chain links TRBV27 with TRBJ1-6, with a weak D call TRBD1 (5 bases). The V end lost 6 bases, the J end lost 4 bases, and 13 bases lay between the germline ends. Germline V gene sequence: CDR1 MNHEY, CDR2 SMNVEV (reference sequence). The length of the CDR3 is 15 residues. Here the CDR3 DNA reads TGTGCCAGCAGATTGACAGAGGGTTATAATTCACCCCTCCACTTT. It specifies CASRLTEGYNSPLHF.